This TCR beta chain was identified in a study of beta chain features in type 1 diabetes (dated by TCRdb to between 2017 and 2018). Context from the whole study: Mean age, gender distribution, total cell number and subset yield did not differ between patients and healthy donors. A total of around 100 million sorted cells were examined across all samples, and RNA yield correlated strongly with the number of cells per subset. The study compared TCRB repertoires of sorted circulating CD4+ T cell subsets between recently diagnosed type 1 diabetes patients and matched healthy donors. Regulatory and stem cell-like memory subsets were isolated from only 8 patients and about 8 healthy donors, whereas naive and central memory subsets came from all 30 or so donors.

The investigation overall reported the following: Naive, central memory and regulatory TCRB repertoires appeared to be more similar among patients than among healthy donors. A moderate but significant shortening of TCRB CDR3 length was observed in type 1 diabetes patients in all four CD4+ subsets. HLA sub-analyses involved small numbers of individuals, so any influence of HLA type on TCRB rearrangement remained unresolved. PCR might favor shorter templates, but patient and control samples were amplified and corrected together, so any skew would affect both groups equally. At VDJ recombination sites, patients with type 1 diabetes made fewer insertions and deleted more nucleotides, a pattern implying thymic rearrangement abnormalities. Because cDNA rather than genomic DNA was sequenced, highly expressing activated cells could have been over-represented, although no difference in activation and CD3 levels was found between groups.

Each donor gave one peripheral blood draw, roughly 110 mL on average, collected into heparinised tubes. A BD FACSAria II was used to sort naive, central memory, regulatory and stem cell-like memory CD4+ T cells with a panel that included CD45RO, CCR7, CD25, CD127, CD95 and CD27. A purity above 95% was achieved for all sorted populations. PBMCs were isolated immediately by Lymphoprep density gradient centrifugation and stained directly without culture. Samples were stained and sorted in pairs, with one healthy donor and one patient per experiment, so that batch effects were minimized. The germline V and J ends show losses of 8 bases and 3 bases respectively, and no gene match explains 5 bases of the junction. Inclusive of the bounding cysteine and phenylalanine, the CDR3 is 13 residues long. Only CDR3 DNA remains: 39 bases, in frame from the first base. The germline V gene (reference sequence) supplies CDR1 MNHNY and CDR2 SVGAGI.

This clone was observed a handful of times. Its cognate antigen has yet to be identified. Base qualities were left out, and no much larger clone turns up one base away. The entire isolated RNA was reverse transcribed using the High Capacity cDNA Reverse Transcription Kit, and thus expressed TCRB transcripts were sequenced. Naive, central memory and regulatory T cell samples underwent deep immunoSEQ sequencing, averaging about 3.57 million total reads per sample. Sorted cells were lysed in RLT buffer, and RNA was extracted using DNase-treated RNeasy Micro or Mini kits according to cell number. To prevent cross-contamination, each cell subset was processed individually, whereas patient and healthy donor samples were processed jointly. TCRB sequences were amplified from cDNA with the immunoSEQ multiplex PCR, producing 87-bp fragments spanning the CDR3 region. The amplicons were sequenced using the Illumina HiSeq platform. The source study handled its data this way. PCR bias was corrected computationally using synthetic template baselines, and reads within Hamming distance 2 were collapsed, with unmergeable singletons discarded. By aligning reads against IMGT, V, D and J genes, CDR3 length, and insertions or deletions at six rearrangement sites were assigned. Clonotype counts were normalized to sorted cell number within each subset before computing true diversity and Gini coefficients with the tcR R package. Repertoire sharing was quantified using the overlap coefficient calculated on TCRB nucleotide sequences. Out-of-frame TCRB sequences from naive cells were analyzed to stand in for the pre-selection repertoire. Sourced from immuneACCESS, this table was stored by TCRdb with only in-frame sequences that have V and J called. A share of the clones is absent; for the studies checked, an unresolved V gene accounts for under half, and the remainder has no known explanation. V, J and clone size derive from that table, while D and trimming were established from the DNA sequence. Present in this sample are almost 350,000 clones, around 19% of which were seen just once. The top ten clones comprise roughly 0.045% of the sample.

This sequence originates from a woman in her late teens or twenties in good health. The sample comprised naive CD4+ T cells from blood. The sample's cell subset or site label, decoded: true naive CD4+ T cells. The rearranged segments are TRBV6-6 and TRBJ1-2; 8 nucleotides in the junction match TRBD1. The CDR3 amino acid sequence is: CASDRGYDYGYTF. Read as DNA, the sequence is TGTGCCAGCGACAGGGGATATGACTATGGCTACACCTTC.